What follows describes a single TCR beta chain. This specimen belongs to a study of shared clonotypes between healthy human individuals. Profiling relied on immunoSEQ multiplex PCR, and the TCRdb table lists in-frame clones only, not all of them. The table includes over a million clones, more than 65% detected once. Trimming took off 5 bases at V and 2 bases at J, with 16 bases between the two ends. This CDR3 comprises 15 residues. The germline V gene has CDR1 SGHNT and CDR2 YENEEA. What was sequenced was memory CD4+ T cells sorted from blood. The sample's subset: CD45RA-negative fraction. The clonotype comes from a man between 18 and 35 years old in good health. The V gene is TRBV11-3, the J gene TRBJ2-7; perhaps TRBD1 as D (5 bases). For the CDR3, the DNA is TGTGCCAGCAGCCTCGGGCAGGGTGACGCCTACGAGCAGTACTTC. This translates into CASSLGQGDAYEQYF.